These 7 T cell receptor beta chains share one sample of origin, sequenced in a study of T cells in Graves' hyperthyroidism and ophthalmopathy. Template material for amplifying TCR beta CDR3 regions consisted of RNA transcripts. Researchers ran a first-round RT-PCR on the TCR CDR3 using the HTBI primer set. TCRdb used MiXCR to reprocess the multiplex PCR reads, holding one entry per CDR3 protein. The table includes hundreds of thousands of distinct CDR3 sequences, 15% to 17% detected once. Sequences were obtained from blood. The receptors here all came from a woman aged 18-29 years with Graves' hyperthyroidism.

This clonotype was observed a few times. The chain uses TRBV9 and TRBJ2-3, with D possibly called TRBD1 or TRBD2 (5 bases each). Trimming cost V 0 bases and J 2 bases, with 13 bases left between them. Germline CDR1 reads SGDLS; CDR2 reads YYNGEE. CDR3 size: 16 residues. The CDR3 DNA is TGTGCCAGCAGCGTAGGAGGGGAAAGGACCACAGATACGCAGTATTTT. Amino acid sequence: CASSVGGERTTDTQYF.

To note about this clonotype: This may be a read error, as it is one base from a much larger clone. CDR3 sequence: CGSIPTYTNEKLFF. The CDR3 coding sequence is TGTGGCAGCATCCCCACGTACACTAATGAAAAACTGTTTTTT. This sequence joins TRBV2 and TRBJ1-4, with D unresolved. CDR3 length: 14 residues. Germline CDR1 and CDR2: SNHLY and FYNNEI.

The chain couples TRBV4-1 to TRBJ2-1, with D tentatively TRBD2 (7 bases). V lost 0 bases to trimming and J lost 2 bases, with 11 bases between them. The CDR3 runs to 16 residues. The V gene's germline CDR1 is MGHRA and CDR2 YSYEKL. CDR3 sequence: CASSQDPGGPYNEQFF. As DNA, the CDR3 is TGCGCCAGCAGCCAAGATCCGGGGGGCCCCTACAATGAGCAGTTCTTC.

A few counts support this clonotype. The V call is TRBV20-1, the J call TRBJ2-7, with a tentative D call TRBD1 (5 bases). V was cut by 3 bases and J by 4 bases, with 19 bases left in between. The CDR3 spans 15 residues. Germline V gene lookup returns CDR1 DFQATT and CDR2 SNEGSKA (reference sequence). Here the CDR3 DNA reads TGCAGTGCTAGTGACCCCAGGGATACGGAGTACGAGCAGTACTTC. This sequence encodes CSASDPRDTEYEQYF.

V and J are TRBV28 and TRBJ1-5, with D perhaps TRBD1 (5 bases). The CDR3 sequence is 16 residues long. Trimming cost V 8 bases and J 3 bases, with 20 bases left between them. Germline lookup yields CDR1 MDHEN and CDR2 SYDVKM. The CDR3, as DNA: TGTGCCAGCCAGGGTTTCGAGTGGGTTGTCAATCAGCCCCAGCATTTT. Protein product: CASQGFEWVVNQPQHF.

In its sample, this clonotype was seen many times. The rearrangement uses TRBV7-8 and TRBJ2-5, with 7 bases lining up with TRBD1. The CDR3 is 14 amino acids. V was pared by 5 bases and J by 1 base, with 4 bases of the junction left unmatched. Germline V gene lookup returns CDR1 SGHVS and CDR2 FQNEAQ. CDR3 DNA sequence: TGTGCCAGCAGCGCTTGGGACAGCCAAGAGACCCAGTACTTC. Its translation is CASSAWDSQETQYF.

This sequence joins TRBV6-1 and TRBJ2-7, with a tentative D call TRBD1 (5 bases). Germline values: CDR1 MNHNS, CDR2 SASEGT. V gave up 6 bases and J gave up 3 bases, with 12 bases separating them. The CDR3 is made up of 13 amino acids. As DNA, the CDR3 is TGTGCCAGCAGCTCGACAGCACTCTACGAGCAGTACTTC. It translates to CASSSTALYEQYF.